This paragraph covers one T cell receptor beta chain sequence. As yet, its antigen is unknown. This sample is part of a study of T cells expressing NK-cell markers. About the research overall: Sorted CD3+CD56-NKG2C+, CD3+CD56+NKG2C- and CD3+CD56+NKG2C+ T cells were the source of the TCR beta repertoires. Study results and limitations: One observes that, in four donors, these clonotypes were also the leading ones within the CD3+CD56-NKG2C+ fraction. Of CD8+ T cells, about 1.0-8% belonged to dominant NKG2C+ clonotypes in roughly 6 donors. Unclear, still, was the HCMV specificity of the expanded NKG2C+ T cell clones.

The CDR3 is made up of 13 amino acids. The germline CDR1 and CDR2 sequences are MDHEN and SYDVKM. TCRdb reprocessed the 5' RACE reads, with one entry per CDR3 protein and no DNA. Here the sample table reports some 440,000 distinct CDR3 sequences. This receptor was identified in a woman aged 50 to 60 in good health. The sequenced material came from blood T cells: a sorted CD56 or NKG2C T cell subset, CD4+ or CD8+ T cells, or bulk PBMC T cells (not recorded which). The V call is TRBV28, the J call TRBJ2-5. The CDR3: CASSLRLSETQYF.